This T cell receptor beta chain was sequenced in a study of blood T cell repertoires in COVID-19. Patients in Seattle were enrolled during active infection, then followed longitudinally. This CDR3 is 15 amino acids long. Germline CDR1 LGHNA, CDR2 YSLEER. V was pared by 0 bases and J by 4 bases, with 11 bases between. Authors' processing steps: It was from reference gene primer amplification that nucleated cell counts were estimated. Data came from immunoSEQ multiplex PCR; TCRdb stores just in-frame clones and leaves some out. Clonal size and the V and J genes are those of that table, whereas D and trimming came from the DNA. The data contain about 270,000 clones, roughly 83% of them singletons.

This TCR came from a human donor with COVID-19, enrolled during active disease. The donor label of this sample is uncertain. This chain links TRBV4-3 with TRBJ2-3; D not certain. Sequenced input: peripheral blood. In DNA form, the CDR3 reads TGCGCCAGCAGCCAAGATACAATATCAGCAGATACGCAGTATTTT. Amino acid sequence: CASSQDTISADTQYF.